The 27 T cell receptor beta chains reported below all come from one sample, sequenced in a study of cytomegalovirus exposure and HLA in healthy donors. Use of 60 Vbeta and 13 Jbeta primers characterized the PCR. Assay: immunoSEQ multiplex PCR; the TCRdb copy retains only in-frame clones and omits some. This table lists 150,000 to 200,000 clones. The material sequenced was PBMCs. Receptor source: a woman under 30 in good health and CMV-seropositive.

The V and J genes are TRBV7-9 and TRBJ2-5; weak D call: TRBD2 (7 bases). Germline CDR1 reads SEHNR; CDR2 reads FQNEAQ (reference sequence). V was clipped by 3 bases and J by 5 bases, with 19 bases between them. This CDR3 comprises 16 residues. The chain's CDR3 is CASSLPGRGGTETQYF. Here the CDR3 DNA reads TGTGCCAGCAGCTTGCCAGGGAGGGGGGGGACTGAGACCCAGTACTTC.

V usage is TRBV5-1 and J usage is TRBJ2-5; 9 bases match TRBD2. The V and J ends lost 2 bases and 2 bases, in that order; junction bases with no gene match: 4. Germline V CDR1 and CDR2: SGHRS, YFSETQ. The CDR3 extends over 15 amino acids. The CDR3 protein is CASSFVAGVQETQYF. In DNA form, the CDR3 reads TGCGCCAGCAGCTTCGTAGCGGGAGTGCAAGAGACCCAGTACTTC.

J is TRBJ2-5 and V is TRBV6-6; D call uncertain. CDR1 and CDR2 (germline): MNHNY, SVGAGI (reference sequence). The ends were cut back, 6 bases at V and 3 bases at J, with 8 bases in the middle. The CDR3 is 12 residues long. The DNA of the CDR3 is TGTGCCAGCAGCCATCCGGAAGAGACCCAGTACTTC. Its protein is CASSHPEETQYF.

The J gene is TRBJ2-5, the V gene TRBV7-8; the D is unclear. This CDR3 has 20 residues. Trimming pared 0 bases from V and 3 bases from J, leaving 26 bases between. The germline CDR1 and CDR2 sequences are SGHVS and FQNEAQ. The CDR3 region has the DNA TGTGCCAGCAGCTTAGCGCTTGTTGGTTCGACAACCCAGAATGAAGAGACCCAGTACTTC. Encoded protein: CASSLALVGSTTQNEETQYF.

The CDR3 is CASSGGAGNTIYF. DNA for the CDR3: TGTGCCAGCAGCGGGGGAGCCGGAAACACCATATATTTT. This sequence joins TRBV9 and TRBJ1-3; no reliable D call. The CDR3 runs 13 residues. Germline values: CDR1 SGDLS, CDR2 YYNGEE. Trimming stripped 3 bases from V and 4 bases from J, with 8 bases between.

The chain carries TRBV5-6 and TRBJ2-7; D might be TRBD2 (5 bases). V lost 1 base to trimming and J lost 5 bases, with 10 bases between them. This CDR3 has 13 residues. From germline, CDR1 is SGHDT and CDR2 YYEEEE. The CDR3 is CASSLMVGNEQYF. CDR3 in DNA: TGTGCCAGCAGCTTGATGGTCGGGAACGAGCAGTACTTC.

The V call is TRBV25-1, the J call TRBJ2-5; 11 bases fit TRBD1. CDR1 is MGHDK and CDR2 is SYGVNS in the germline V gene. The length of the CDR3 is 16 residues. V gave up 6 bases and J gave up 1 base; unmatched junction bases: 7. CDR3 in amino acids: CASSPGTGGFQETQYF. The CDR3 nucleotides are TGTGCCAGCAGCCCCGGGACAGGGGGTTTCCAAGAGACCCAGTACTTC.

The rearrangement uses TRBV5-5 and TRBJ2-3, with 7 bases aligning to TRBD2. CDR3 length: 16 residues. V was pared by 5 bases and J by 2 bases, with 11 bases of the junction left unmatched. Germline CDR1 is SGHKS and CDR2 is YYEKEE (reference sequence). This CDR3 reads CASSSPQTSDTDTQYF. The CDR3 nucleotides read TGTGCCAGCAGTTCACCACAAACTAGCGACACAGATACGCAGTATTTT.

The chain uses TRBV2 and TRBJ1-2, with a weak D call TRBD1 (5 bases). The CDR3 spans 14 residues. V dropped 1 base and J dropped 5 bases, with 11 bases sitting between them. In germline, CDR1 is SNHLY, CDR2 FYNNEI. For the CDR3, the DNA is TGTGCCAGCAGTGAAGGCAGGGTAGGATATGGCTACACCTTC. Translated, it gives CASSEGRVGYGYTF.

This chain connects TRBV20-1 to TRBJ1-1; possibly TRBD1 for D (5 bases). V was pared by 4 bases and J by 7 bases, with 10 bases between. Germline V gene lookup returns CDR1 DFQATT and CDR2 SNEGSKA (reference sequence). The CDR3 sequence is 11 residues long. The CDR3 region is CSAKLTVEAFF. For the CDR3, the DNA is TGCAGTGCTAAACTGACAGTTGAAGCTTTCTTT.

The CDR3 DNA sequence: TGTGCCAGCAGTCTGCTAGCGAGCACCGGGGAGCTGTTTTTT. Translation gives CASSLLASTGELFF. The chain couples TRBV2 to TRBJ2-2; maybe TRBD2 (6 bases). There are 14 residues in the CDR3. Germline assignment: CDR1 SNHLY and CDR2 FYNNEI. With 5 bases removed from V and 4 bases from J, the gap between germline ends came to 11 bases.

This rearrangement joins TRBV5-1 to TRBJ2-2; 8 bases fit TRBD1. The CDR3 is 16 amino acids. The V and J ends lost 4 bases and 4 bases, in that order; junction bases with no gene match: 9. From germline, CDR1 is SGHRS and CDR2 YFSETQ. In DNA, the CDR3 is TGCGCCAGCAGCCCCCGGACAGGGAAGCGCACCGGGGAGCTGTTTTTT. Protein sequence: CASSPRTGKRTGELFF.

V and J are TRBV18 and TRBJ1-1, with D unresolved. Germline lookup yields CDR1 KGHSH and CDR2 LQKENI. V lost 3 bases, J lost 6 bases, and 20 bases lay in between. CDR3 length equals 16 residues. CDR3 sequence reads: CASSPELPGSGAEAFF. Here the CDR3 DNA reads TGTGCCAGCTCACCGGAACTTCCGGGAAGCGGGGCTGAAGCTTTCTTT.

DNA of the CDR3: TGTGCCAGCAGTGTGGACAGTCCTAATCAGCCCCAGCATTTT. Residues: CASSVDSPNQPQHF. This rearrangement joins TRBV6-1 to TRBJ1-5; D possibly corresponds to TRBD1 (6 bases). Germline V gene lookup returns CDR1 MNHNS and CDR2 SASEGT. The CDR3 runs to 14 residues. Between the trimmed V and J ends, which lost 4 bases and 4 bases, there was a span of 11 bases.

V gene TRBV2 combines with J gene TRBJ2-3; 7 bases agree with TRBD1. V shed 6 bases, J shed 4 bases, and the junction held 10 bases outside the gene matches. The CDR3 consists of 15 residues. Germline CDR1 and CDR2: SNHLY and FYNNEI. This CDR3 is CASRLQGIGADTQYF. The CDR3 DNA follows: TGTGCCAGCAGACTACAGGGGATAGGGGCAGATACGCAGTATTTT.

V is TRBV5-1 and J is TRBJ2-7, with D unresolved. CDR1 and CDR2 from the germline V gene are SGHRS and YFSETQ. The CDR3 runs 17 residues. The ends were cut back, 1 base at V and 4 bases at J, with 21 bases in the middle. The CDR3 region is CASSLFLRKVENYEQYF. CDR3 DNA sequence: TGCGCCAGCAGCTTGTTTTTGCGGAAGGTCGAGAATTACGAGCAGTACTTC.

This chain joins TRBV7-9 and TRBJ1-1; possible D gene TRBD1, 5 bases. Trimming left V 1 base short and J 1 base short, with 7 bases between. The CDR3 extends over 14 amino acids. CDR1 is SEHNR and CDR2 is FQNEAQ in the germline V gene (reference sequence). The CDR3 loop reads CASSLGDRNTEAFF. DNA for the CDR3: TGTGCCAGCAGCTTAGGCGACAGGAACACTGAAGCTTTCTTT.

The chain employs TRBV5-6 and TRBJ2-1, with a possible D match to TRBD2 (6 bases). This CDR3 comprises 16 residues. Germline CDR1 is SGHDT and CDR2 is YYEEEE. Between the trimmed V and J ends, which lost 4 bases and 8 bases, there was a span of 22 bases. This CDR3 is CASSPPAGRVRYEQFF. The CDR3, as DNA: TGTGCCAGCAGCCCCCCGGCGGGGCGAGTTCGCTATGAGCAGTTCTTC.

The J gene is TRBJ2-5, the V gene TRBV5-6; D is unclear. The V gene lost 4 bases and the J gene lost 4 bases, with 11 bases spanning the gap. The length of the CDR3 is 13 residues. From germline, CDR1 is SGHDT and CDR2 YYEEEE. The chain's CDR3 is CASSRGVGETQYF. The CDR3 bases are TGTGCCAGCAGCCGTGGAGTTGGAGAGACCCAGTACTTC.

The CDR3: CASSLAASGAGYEQFF. CDR3 in DNA: TGTGCCAGCAGCTTAGCGGCTAGCGGGGCGGGGTATGAGCAGTTCTTC. V and J are TRBV7-6 and TRBJ2-1, with 9 bases identical to TRBD2. This CDR3 is built from 16 residues. V shed 0 bases, J shed 8 bases, and the junction held 8 bases outside the gene matches. CDR1 is SGHVS and CDR2 is FNYEAQ in the germline V gene.

The CDR3 protein is CASTSGLPTDTQYF. The CDR3, as DNA: TGTGCCAGCACCTCGGGACTACCCACAGATACGCAGTATTTT. This chain uses TRBV6-5 with TRBJ2-3; TRBD2 matches 7 bases. The germline V gene encodes CDR1 MNHEY and CDR2 SVGAGI. V gave up 7 bases and J gave up 2 bases; unmatched junction bases: 6. CDR3 length: 14 amino acids.

This chain connects TRBV7-9 to TRBJ1-3; 7 nucleotides align to TRBD1. V trimming: 4 bases; J trimming: 0 bases; junction bases outside the gene matches: 3. CDR3 length: 15 residues. Germline V gene sequence: CDR1 SEHNR, CDR2 FQNEAQ (reference sequence). This chain's CDR3 is CASSSTGNSGNTIYF. The CDR3 nucleotides read TGTGCCAGCAGCTCGACAGGGAACTCTGGAAACACCATATATTTT. The full variable domain, with the rest looked up from reference TRBV7-9 and TRBJ1-3, is DTGVSQNPRHKITKRGQNVTFRCDPISEHNRLYWYRQTLGQGPEFLTYFQNEAQLEKSRLLSDRFSAERPKGSFSTLEIQRTEQGDSAMYLCASSSTGNSGNTIYFGEGSWLTVV.

The rearrangement uses TRBV6-1 and TRBJ1-5, with 7 positions matching TRBD1. The CDR3 sequence is 17 residues long. The J segment lost 2 bases and the V segment lost 4 bases, leaving 11 bases of the junction unmatched. The germline V gene has CDR1 MNHNS and CDR2 SASEGT. CDR3 DNA: TGTGCCAGCAGTGGCTGGGACAGCCCAGGGCGCAATCAGCCCCAGCATTTT. It is translated as CASSGWDSPGRNQPQHF.

The chain joins TRBV13 to TRBJ2-7; unclear D gene. Germline V lookup: CDR1 PRHDT, CDR2 FYEKMQ (reference sequence). V shed 1 base and J shed 3 bases, with 7 bases lying between them. There are 13 residues in the CDR3. This CDR3 is CASSLEPIYEQYF. The CDR3 nucleotides read TGTGCCAGCAGCTTAGAGCCCATCTACGAGCAGTACTTC. Full variable domain (outside the CDR3, taken from reference TRBV13 and TRBJ2-7): AAGVIQSPRHLIKEKRETATLKCYPIPRHDTVYWYQQGPGQDPQFLISFYEKMQSDKGSIPDRFSAQQFSDYHSELNMSSLELGDSALYFCASSLEPIYEQYFGPGTRLTVT.

J is TRBJ2-7 and V is TRBV5-1; no clear D gene. V was shortened by 4 bases and J by 1 base, with 12 bases between the two germline ends. Germline loops: CDR1 SGHRS, CDR2 YFSETQ. This CDR3 is built from 14 residues. CDR3 loop: CASSMDTFSYEQYF. CDR3 sequence (DNA): TGCGCCAGCAGCATGGATACTTTTTCCTACGAGCAGTACTTC.

V usage is TRBV18 and J usage is TRBJ2-7; tentative D call: TRBD2 (7 bases). Trimming removed 2 bases from V and 2 bases from J, with 13 bases in between. Germline loops: CDR1 KGHSH, CDR2 LQKENI. The CDR3 contains 15 residues. CDR3 protein: CASSPRGGRTYEQYF. The CDR3 DNA reads TGTGCCAGCTCACCAAGGGGGGGGCGCACCTACGAGCAGTACTTC.

The rearrangement uses TRBV5-8 and TRBJ1-5; 7 bases align to TRBD1. CDR1 and CDR2 (germline): SGHTS, YDEGEE. V lost 4 bases, J lost 9 bases, and 13 bases stayed unmatched. CDR3 length: 15 amino acids. The chain's CDR3 is CASSPRDRDRLPQHF. The CDR3 DNA is TGTGCCAGCAGCCCCCGGGACAGAGACAGATTGCCCCAGCATTTT.